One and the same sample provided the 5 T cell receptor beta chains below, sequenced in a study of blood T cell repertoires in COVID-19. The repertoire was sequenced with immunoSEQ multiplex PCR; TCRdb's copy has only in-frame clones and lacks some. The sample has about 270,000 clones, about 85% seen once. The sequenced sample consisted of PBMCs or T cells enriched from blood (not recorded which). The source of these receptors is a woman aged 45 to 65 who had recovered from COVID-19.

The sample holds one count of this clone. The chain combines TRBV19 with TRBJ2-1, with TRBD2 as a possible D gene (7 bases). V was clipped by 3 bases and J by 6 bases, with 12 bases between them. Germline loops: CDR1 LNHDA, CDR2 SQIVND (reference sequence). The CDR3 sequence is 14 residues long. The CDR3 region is CASSIGGGGNEQFF. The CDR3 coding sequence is TGTGCCAGTAGTATTGGGGGCGGGGGCAATGAGCAGTTCTTC.

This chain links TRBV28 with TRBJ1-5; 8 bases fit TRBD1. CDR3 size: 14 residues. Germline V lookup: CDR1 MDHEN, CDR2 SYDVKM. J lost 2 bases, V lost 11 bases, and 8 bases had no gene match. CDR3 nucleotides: TGTGCCGGTGTGACAGGGGTAGGCAATCAGCCCCAGCATTTT. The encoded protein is CAGVTGVGNQPQHF.

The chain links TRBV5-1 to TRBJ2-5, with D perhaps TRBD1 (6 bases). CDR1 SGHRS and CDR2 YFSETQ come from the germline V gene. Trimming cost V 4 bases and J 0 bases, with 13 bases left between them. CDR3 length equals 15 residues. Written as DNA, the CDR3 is TGCGCCAGCAGCGTGGGCAGGGGCAACCAAGAGACCCAGTACTTC. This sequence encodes CASSVGRGNQETQYF.

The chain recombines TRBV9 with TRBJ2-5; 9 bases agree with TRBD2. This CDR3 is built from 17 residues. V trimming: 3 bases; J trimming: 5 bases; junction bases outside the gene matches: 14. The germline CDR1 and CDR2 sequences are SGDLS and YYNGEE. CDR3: CASSAGLAIASEETQYF. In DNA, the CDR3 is TGTGCCAGCAGCGCAGGACTAGCGATCGCCTCGGAGGAGACCCAGTACTTC.

This CDR3 is CASSVAISGANVLTF. CDR3 coding DNA: TGTGCCAGCAGCGTAGCTATCTCTGGGGCCAACGTCCTGACTTTC. The chain employs TRBV9 and TRBJ2-6; no definite D call. This CDR3 spans 15 amino acids. Germline V gene data show CDR1 as SGDLS and CDR2 as YYNGEE. V lost 0 bases and J lost 0, with 4 bases in between.